This entry features one TCR beta chain sequence. Its antigen is not known. The germline gene is not matched at one end of the junction; a read error may be the cause. This sample was included in a study of CD8+CD57+ T cells in acquired aplastic anemia. Study as a whole: Isolated CD4+ and CD8+ cells, once sorted, yielded DNA averaging roughly 3 ug. Study-wide findings and caveats: Comparison of patients with controls identified roughly 30 shared CD8+ CDR3 sequences.

Germline V lookup: CDR1 SEHNR, CDR2 FQNEAQ (reference sequence). CDR3 length: 14 amino acids. Patients picked for sequencing had shown CD8+CD57+ cell expansion detected by flow cytometry. Every one of the patients had aplastic anemia (severe, acquired). The study sampled blood from patients who had received no therapy. Genomic DNA acted as the template from which TCR beta VDJ combination and CDR3 sequence profiling were carried out. From the reads, TCRdb called clonotypes with MiXCR, one entry per CDR3 protein. The sample has 270,000 or so distinct CDR3 sequences, approximately 80% seen once. The chain links TRBV7-9 to TRBJ2-5; D is undetermined. The TCR originated in a human donor with aplastic anemia. The sample taken for sequencing was sorted CD4+, CD8+, or CD8+CD57+ T cells (not recorded which) from PBMCs. The CDR3, as DNA: TGTGCCAGCAGCTCCTCAGATACGCAGTATTCCCAGTCATTC. It yields the protein CASSSSDTQYSQSF.